Below, 7 T cell receptor beta chains from the same sample are listed, as sequenced in a study of vaccination and CD4 T cells after COVID-19. Time point described: late sampling 161 to 241 days after vaccination in a few convalescent patients. TCRdb used MiXCR to reprocess the PCR reads, holding one entry per CDR3 protein. The sample carries 26,000 or so distinct CDR3 sequences, roughly 50% recorded once. The source material was CD4+ T cells from blood, sampled about 7 months after SARS-CoV-2 vaccination. These receptors were taken from a human donor who had recovered from COVID-19.

In this sample, this clonotype turned up a few times. The chain joins TRBV15 to TRBJ2-6; 7 bases map to TRBD1. Germline assignment: CDR1 LNHNV and CDR2 YYDKDF (reference sequence). This CDR3 comprises 16 residues. Trimming removed 3 bases from V and 2 bases from J; junction bases left unmatched: 4. The CDR3 sequence: CATSRNDRAGANVLTF. The DNA for the CDR3 is TGTGCCACCAGCAGGAACGACAGGGCTGGGGCCAACGTCCTGACTTTC.

The chain recombines TRBV7-9 with TRBJ2-3; 7 bases agree with TRBD2. J lost 0 bases, V lost 6 bases, and 6 bases had no gene match. Germline-derived CDR1 and CDR2 are SEHNR and FQNEAQ (reference sequence). The CDR3 loop spans 15 amino acids. The CDR3 nucleotides read TGTGCCAGCAGAACCGTAGCGGGCAGCACAGATACGCAGTATTTT. Translating it yields CASRTVAGSTDTQYF.

V and J are TRBV6-2 or TRBV6-3 and TRBJ2-7; D not certain. Trimming shortened V by 7 bases and J by 2 bases, and 21 bases separated the two germline ends. CDR3 length: 16 residues. CDR1 and CDR2 from the germline V gene are MNHEY and SVGEGT. CDR3 bases: TGTGCCAGCACTCCAAATTGGCAGGAACTCACCTACGAGCAGTACTTC. Translated, it gives CASTPNWQELTYEQYF.

This chain connects TRBV6-5 to TRBJ2-2, with D perhaps TRBD1 or TRBD2 (5 bases each). The CDR3 loop spans 14 amino acids. Trimming pared 2 bases from V and 7 bases from J, leaving 11 bases between. CDR1 is MNHEY, CDR2 SVGAGI, per germline. CDR3: CASSYRGEGGELFF. The CDR3 DNA is TGTGCCAGCAGTTACCGGGGCGAGGGCGGGGAGCTGTTTTTT.

This clonotype was observed a few times. This chain uses TRBV15 with TRBJ2-7; possible D gene TRBD1, 6 bases. V shed 8 bases and J shed 6 bases, with 20 bases lying between them. CDR3 length equals 14 residues. The germline V gene encodes CDR1 LNHNV and CDR2 YYDKDF (reference sequence). The CDR3 DNA sequence: TGTGCCACCCGACCAGGGTCAGGGGTATTCGAGCAGTACTTC. Protein: CATRPGSGVFEQYF. Full variable domain (remainder filled in from reference TRBV15 and TRBJ2-7): DAMVIQNPRYQVTQFGKPVTLSCSQTLNHNVMYWYQQKSSQAPKLLFHYYDKDFNNEADTPDNFQSRRPNTSFCFLDIRSPGLGDTAMYLCATRPGSGVFEQYFGPGTRLTVT.

V and J are TRBV27 and TRBJ2-3, with 8 bases lining up with TRBD2. This CDR3 is 15 amino acids long. The V segment lost 5 bases and the J segment 11 bases; nucleotides outside the gene matches: 15. The germline gives CDR1 MNHEY, CDR2 SMNVEV (reference sequence). CDR3 in DNA: TGTGCCAGCAGTCCCCGGGGGCTAGCGGGCCAGAAGCAGTATTTT. Translated: CASSPRGLAGQKQYF.

V and J are TRBV1 and TRBJ2-3; TRBD2 was called by the table and not checked on the DNA. TRBV1 is noted as a pseudogene. The CDR3 spans 20 residues. DNA for the CDR3: TGCACCAGCAGCCAAGATCCGGGACTAGCGGGAGGGCCTATCCCAGATACGCAGTATTTT. Amino acids: CTSSQDPGLAGGPIPDTQYF.